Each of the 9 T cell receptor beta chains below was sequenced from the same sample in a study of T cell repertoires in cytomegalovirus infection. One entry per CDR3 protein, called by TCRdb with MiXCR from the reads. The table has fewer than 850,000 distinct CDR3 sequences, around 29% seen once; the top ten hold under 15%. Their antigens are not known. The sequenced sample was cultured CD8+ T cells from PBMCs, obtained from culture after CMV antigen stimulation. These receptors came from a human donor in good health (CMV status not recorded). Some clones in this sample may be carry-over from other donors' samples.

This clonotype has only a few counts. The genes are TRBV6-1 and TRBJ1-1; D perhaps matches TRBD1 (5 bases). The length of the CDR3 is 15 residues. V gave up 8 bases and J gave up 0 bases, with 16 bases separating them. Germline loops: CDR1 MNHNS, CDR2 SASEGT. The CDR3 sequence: CASSLEGPMNTEAFF. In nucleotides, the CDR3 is TGTGCCAGCTCCCTCGAGGGGCCCATGAACACTGAAGCTTTCTTT.

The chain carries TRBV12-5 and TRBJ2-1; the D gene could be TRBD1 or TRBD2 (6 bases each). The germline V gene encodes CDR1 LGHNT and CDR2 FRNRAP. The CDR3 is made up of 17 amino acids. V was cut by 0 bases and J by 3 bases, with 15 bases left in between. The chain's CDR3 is CASGLVGGTSYYNEQFF. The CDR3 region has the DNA TGTGCTAGTGGTTTGGTAGGGGGGACATCTTACTACAATGAGCAGTTCTTC.

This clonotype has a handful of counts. This chain's CDR3 is CSVPDRLLYGYTF. The CDR3 region has the DNA TGCAGCGTCCCGGACAGACTTTTATATGGCTACACCTTC. The V gene is TRBV29-1, the J gene TRBJ1-2, with D perhaps TRBD1 (6 bases). Germline V gene sequence: CDR1 SQVTM, CDR2 ANQGSEA. This CDR3 is 13 amino acids long. Trimming pared 6 bases from V and 5 bases from J, leaving 16 bases between.

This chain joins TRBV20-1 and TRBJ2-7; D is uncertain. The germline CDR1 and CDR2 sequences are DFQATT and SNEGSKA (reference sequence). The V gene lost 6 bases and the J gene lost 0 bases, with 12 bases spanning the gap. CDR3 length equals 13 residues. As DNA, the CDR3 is TGCAGTGCCGGTGCGATTAGCTCCTACGAGCAGTACGTC. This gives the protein CSAGAISSYEQYV.

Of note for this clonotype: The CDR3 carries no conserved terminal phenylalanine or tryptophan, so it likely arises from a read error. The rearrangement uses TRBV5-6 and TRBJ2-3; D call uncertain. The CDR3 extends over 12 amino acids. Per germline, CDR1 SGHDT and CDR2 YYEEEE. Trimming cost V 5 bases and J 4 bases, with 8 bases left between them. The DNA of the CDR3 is TGTGCCAGCAGTTTAGCCCCAGATACGCAGTATTGT. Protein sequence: CASSLAPDTQYC.

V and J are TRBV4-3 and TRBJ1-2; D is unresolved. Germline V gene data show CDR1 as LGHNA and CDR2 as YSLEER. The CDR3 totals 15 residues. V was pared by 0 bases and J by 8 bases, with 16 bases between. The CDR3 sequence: CASSQDRWWPGGYTF. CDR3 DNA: TGCGCCAGCAGCCAAGATCGGTGGTGGCCTGGGGGCTACACCTTC.

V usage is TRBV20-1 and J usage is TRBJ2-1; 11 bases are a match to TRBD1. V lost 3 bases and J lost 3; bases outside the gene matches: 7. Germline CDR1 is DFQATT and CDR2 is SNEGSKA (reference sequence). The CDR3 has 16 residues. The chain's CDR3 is CSASSRGQGVYNEQFF. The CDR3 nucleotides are TGCAGTGCTAGTAGTAGGGGACAGGGGGTCTACAATGAGCAGTTCTTC.

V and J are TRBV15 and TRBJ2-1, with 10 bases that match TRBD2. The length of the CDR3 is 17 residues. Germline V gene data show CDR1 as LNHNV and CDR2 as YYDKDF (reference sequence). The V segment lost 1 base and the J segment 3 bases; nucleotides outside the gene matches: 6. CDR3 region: CATSRGGSGGGYNEQFF. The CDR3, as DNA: TGTGCCACCAGCAGAGGCGGAAGCGGGGGGGGCTACAATGAGCAGTTCTTC.

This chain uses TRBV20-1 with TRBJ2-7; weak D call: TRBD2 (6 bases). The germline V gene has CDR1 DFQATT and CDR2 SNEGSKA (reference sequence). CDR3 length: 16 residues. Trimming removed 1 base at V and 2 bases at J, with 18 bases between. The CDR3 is CSARVPLREATYEQYF. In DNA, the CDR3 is TGCAGTGCTAGAGTCCCCCTAAGGGAGGCCACCTACGAGCAGTACTTC.